The 18 T cell receptor beta chains below come from one sample, sequenced in a study of early T cells in non-severe SARS-CoV-2 infection. Each CDR3 protein is one row after TCRdb ran MiXCR on the 5' RACE reads. Of tens of thousands of distinct CDR3 sequences detected, approximately 9% appear once; the ten largest clones hold about 5.4%. The source material was whole blood, sampled at baseline. These receptors came from an adult who was a healthcare worker with PCR-confirmed SARS-CoV-2 infection or an uninfected control (not recorded which).

This clonotype occurred many times. The chain uses TRBV20-1 and TRBJ2-7, with D uncertain. V dropped 0 bases and J dropped 2 bases, with 11 bases sitting between them. CDR1 and CDR2 from the germline V gene are DFQATT and SNEGSKA (reference sequence). The CDR3 has 14 amino acids. DNA for the CDR3: TGCAGTGCTAGAGATCCGGCCCAGACCTACGAGCAGTACTTC. Protein sequence: CSARDPAQTYEQYF.

The sample holds one count of this clonotype. The chain recombines TRBV15 with TRBJ1-2, with D uncertain. The V gene's germline CDR1 is LNHNV and CDR2 YYDKDF (reference sequence). The CDR3 totals 15 residues. Trimming removed 4 bases at V and 3 bases at J, with 15 bases between. The CDR3 DNA sequence: TGTGCCACCAGCACACCTGACACCTTTTACTATGGCTACACCTTC. Its protein product is CATSTPDTFYYGYTF.

This clonotype was detected ten times or more. The rearrangement joins TRBV4-1 to TRBJ2-3; 8 nucleotides align to TRBD2. Trimming cost V 0 bases and J 2 bases; bases outside gene matches: 7. Germline V lookup: CDR1 MGHRA, CDR2 YSYEKL. This CDR3 region has 17 residues. DNA of the CDR3: TGCGCCAGCAGCCAAGATATAACTAGCGGATACACAGATACGCAGTATTTT. Its protein is CASSQDITSGYTDTQYF.

This clonotype turned up a few times. The chain uses TRBV20-1 and TRBJ2-7; 8 positions agree with TRBD1. CDR3 length: 15 residues. Trimming at V came to 3 bases and at J to 6 bases, leaving 13 bases not matched to a gene. The germline CDR1 and CDR2 sequences are DFQATT and SNEGSKA (reference sequence). The CDR3 spells CSARSPGQAAGEQYF. The CDR3 DNA follows: TGCAGTGCTAGGTCCCCGGGACAGGCCGCGGGCGAGCAGTACTTC.

This clonotype was counted many times. The chain joins TRBV6-2 or TRBV6-3 to TRBJ1-5, with no clear D. Trimming shortened V by 3 bases and J by 3 bases, and 9 bases separated the two germline ends. The V gene's germline CDR1 is MNHEY and CDR2 SVGEGT. The CDR3 has 14 amino acids. CDR3 sequence (DNA): TGTGCCAGCAGTTATATGGGCTCCAATCAGCCCCAGCATTTT. It encodes CASSYMGSNQPQHF.

The chain uses TRBV18 and TRBJ1-5; D not resolved. Germline V gene sequence: CDR1 KGHSH, CDR2 LQKENI. The CDR3 spans 14 residues. Trimming left V 5 bases short and J 9 bases short, with 17 bases between. CDR3 residues: CASSSGQIERPQHF. CDR3 in DNA: TGTGCCAGCTCATCCGGGCAGATTGAACGGCCCCAGCATTTT. Variable domain in full (rest from reference TRBV18 and TRBJ1-5): NAGVMQNPRHLVRRRGQEARLRCSPMKGHSHVYWYRQLPEEGLKFMVYLQKENIIDESGMPKERFSAEFPKEGPSILRIQQVVRGDSAAYFCASSSGQIERPQHFGDGTRLSIL.

This clonotype occurred a few times. The chain is built from TRBV9 and TRBJ1-2, with 9 positions matching TRBD1. Germline CDR1 is SGDLS and CDR2 is YYNGEE. CDR3 size: 13 residues. After removal of 4 bases from V and 6 bases from J, the junction contained 4 bases not matched to a gene. CDR3 bases: TGTGCCAGCAGCTTTCGGACAGGGGATGGCTACACCTTC. It specifies CASSFRTGDGYTF. Filled out from reference TRBV9 and TRBJ1-2, the complete variable domain reads DSGVTQTPKHLITATGQRVTLRCSPRSGDLSVYWYQQSLDQGLQFLIQYYNGEERAKGNILERFSAQQFPDLHSELNLSSLELGDSALYFCASSFRTGDGYTFGSGTRLTVV.

There are a few counts of this clonotype. The rearrangement links TRBV29-1 to TRBJ1-1; possible D gene TRBD1, 5 bases. The CDR3 contains 15 residues. CDR1 and CDR2 from the germline V gene are SQVTM and ANQGSEA. Trimming cost V 4 bases and J 2 bases, with 17 bases left between them. The CDR3 spells CSVVAQGRLNTEAFF. DNA of the CDR3: TGCAGCGTTGTAGCGCAGGGCCGTTTAAACACTGAAGCTTTCTTT.

In this sample, this clonotype turned up a few times. The chain joins TRBV7-8 to TRBJ2-2, with a weak D call TRBD1 (6 bases). CDR3 length: 15 amino acids. V lost 5 bases and J 4 bases, leaving 14 bases between the germline ends. The germline gives CDR1 SGHVS, CDR2 FQNEAQ. This chain's CDR3 is CASSPRRDTTGELFF. Here the CDR3 DNA reads TGTGCCAGCAGCCCACGACGGGACACCACCGGGGAGCTGTTTTTT.

Judged by abundance, this clonotype is medium-sized. The V call is TRBV2, the J call TRBJ2-3; TRBD1 agrees at 9 bases. In germline, CDR1 is SNHLY, CDR2 FYNNEI. The CDR3 extends over 15 amino acids. The V segment lost 6 bases and the J segment 2 bases; nucleotides outside the gene matches: 6. CDR3 amino acids: CASSPTGGLTDTQYF. The CDR3, as DNA: TGTGCCAGCAGCCCGACAGGGGGGCTCACAGATACGCAGTATTTT.

This clonotype was counted a few times. The rearrangement links TRBV7-9 to TRBJ1-1, with a weak D call TRBD1 (6 bases). The CDR3 spans 14 residues. Trimming shortened V by 2 bases and J by 8 bases, and 15 bases separated the two germline ends. Germline V gene data show CDR1 as SEHNR and CDR2 as FQNEAQ (reference sequence). The CDR3 nucleotides read TGTGCCAGCAGCTTAACCGGGGGGCCTATGGAAGCTTTCTTT. The encoded protein is CASSLTGGPMEAFF.

This clonotype appeared a few times. The CDR3 bases are TGCGCCAGCAGTCAACCGGGGAACAGCTATGGCTACACCTTC. Its translation: CASSQPGNSYGYTF. J is TRBJ1-2 and V is TRBV4-1; D is undetermined. The CDR3 has 14 amino acids. Germline V gene sequence: CDR1 MGHRA, CDR2 YSYEKL. V shed 6 bases and J shed 4 bases, with 15 bases lying between them.

This clonotype has just a few counts. DNA of the CDR3: TGTGCCAGTAGTGCCTCGACATTGGCGACCCAGCATTTT. Encoded protein: CASSASTLATQHF. The chain carries TRBV19 and TRBJ1-5; D call uncertain. The germline CDR1 and CDR2 sequences are LNHDA and SQIVND (reference sequence). The CDR3 runs to 13 residues. V was clipped by 5 bases and J by 11 bases, with 16 bases between them.

The chain links TRBV11-2 to TRBJ2-5; possible D gene TRBD2, 5 bases. This CDR3 contains 14 residues. Germline V lookup: CDR1 SGHAT, CDR2 FQNNGV. V lost 5 bases and J lost 0, with 10 bases in between. The CDR3 is CASSRGVYQETQYF. The DNA of the CDR3 is TGTGCCAGCAGCCGGGGAGTTTACCAAGAGACCCAGTACTTC.

V is TRBV7-9 and J is TRBJ2-5; unclear D gene. The germline V gene encodes CDR1 SEHNR and CDR2 FQNEAQ (reference sequence). Trimming left V 5 bases short and J 5 bases short, with 6 bases between. The CDR3 sequence is 11 residues long. The CDR3 sequence is CASSQSETQYF. The DNA for the CDR3 is TGTGCCAGCAGCCAGAGTGAGACCCAGTACTTC.

In this sample, this clonotype turned up a few times. This chain joins TRBV2 and TRBJ2-3; 8 nucleotides match TRBD2. J lost 4 bases, V lost 4 bases, and 4 bases had no gene match. Germline V gives CDR1 SNHLY, CDR2 FYNNEI. This CDR3 is 14 amino acids long. CDR3 nucleotide sequence: TGTGCCAGCAGTGTATTGCGGGGGGCAGATACGCAGTATTTT. This encodes CASSVLRGADTQYF. Looking up the rest from reference TRBV2 and TRBJ2-3 gives the full variable domain: EPEVTQTPSHQVTQMGQEVILRCVPISNHLYFYWYRQILGQKVEFLVSFYNNEISEKSEIFDDQFSVERPDGSNFTLKIRSTKLEDSAMYFCASSVLRGADTQYFGPGTRLTVL.

The chain recombines TRBV14 with TRBJ2-5; 8 bases line up with TRBD1. V shed 5 bases, J shed 3 bases, and the junction held 5 bases outside the gene matches. The CDR3 consists of 14 residues. The germline CDR1 and CDR2 sequences are SGHDN and FVKESK. CDR3 bases: TGTGCCAGCAGCTTGGGACAGGCGAAAGAGACCCAGTACTTC. Protein product: CASSLGQAKETQYF.

This clonotype was picked up a small number of times. The gene calls are TRBV5-1 and TRBJ2-3; 9 bases fit TRBD2. The CDR3 consists of 16 residues. V lost 4 bases, J lost 3 bases, and 9 bases stayed unmatched. In germline, CDR1 is SGHRS, CDR2 YFSETQ. CDR3 DNA: TGCGCCAGCAGCCCGGGAGCGGGGGGAGTGACAGATACGCAGTATTTT. Translated, it gives CASSPGAGGVTDTQYF. Drawing the rest from reference TRBV5-1 and TRBJ2-3, the complete variable domain is KAGVTQTPRYLIKTRGQQVTLSCSPISGHRSVSWYQQTPGQGLQFLFEYFSETQRNKGNFPGRFSGRQFSNSRSEMNVSTLELGDSALYLCASSPGAGGVTDTQYFGPGTRLTVL.